This T cell receptor beta chain was sequenced during a study of blood T cell repertoires in COVID-19. Here immunoSEQ multiplex PCR was the method, and the copy in TCRdb shows in-frame clones only, minus some. The table shows more than 95,000 clones, with 88% occurring only once. The TCR originated in a human donor in a cohort sampled during active COVID-19. The sample taken for sequencing was peripheral blood.

The CDR3 DNA sequence: TGCGCCAGCAGCTCTAGTTTGGATGAGCAGTTCTTC. Translation: CASSSSLDEQFF. The chain recombines TRBV5-1 with TRBJ2-1, with unresolved D. Trimming removed 3 bases at V and 8 bases at J, with 9 bases between. The CDR3 extends over 12 amino acids. CDR1 is SGHRS, CDR2 YFSETQ, per germline.